Shown below are 5 T cell receptor beta chains from a single sample sequenced in a study of cytomegalovirus exposure and HLA in healthy donors. The PCR had 60 Vbeta and 13 Jbeta primers. The data were produced by immunoSEQ multiplex PCR, yet TCRdb's version contains in-frame clones alone and is incomplete. This sample carries over 120,000 clones, around 79% of them seen once, and the ten largest clones take about 3.7%. Sequencing was carried out using PBMCs. These receptors were taken from a male donor in good health and CMV-seronegative.

The count of this clone is one. The chain has TRBV5-1 and TRBJ2-7; TRBD2 matches 8 bases. The CDR3 length is 13 residues. Germline V gene sequence: CDR1 SGHRS, CDR2 YFSETQ. The V segment lost 4 bases and the J segment 5 bases; nucleotides outside the gene matches: 5. The CDR3 bases are TGCGCCAGCAGCATCGGGGGGGCGAACGAGCAGTACTTC. Its protein is CASSIGGANEQYF.

This clone was seen just once. The CDR3 coding sequence is TGTGCCAGTAGTAGACCTTCGGGACACTTCACCGGGGAGCTGTTTTTT. Translating it yields CASSRPSGHFTGELFF. This sequence joins TRBV19 and TRBJ2-2, with D possibly being TRBD1 (6 bases). Germline V lookup: CDR1 LNHDA, CDR2 SQIVND (reference sequence). The germline V and J ends were trimmed by 4 bases and 4 bases, with 16 bases remaining between them. The CDR3 consists of 16 residues.

The genes are TRBV27 and TRBJ2-7; D is perhaps TRBD1 (8 bases). Germline assignment: CDR1 MNHEY and CDR2 SMNVEV (reference sequence). V lost 6 bases and J 1 base, leaving 16 bases between the germline ends. The CDR3 consists of 15 residues. This chain's CDR3 is CASSRAGQASYEQYF. The CDR3 DNA follows: TGTGCCAGCAGCCGAGCGGGACAGGCGTCCTACGAGCAGTACTTC.

This clone has a handful of counts. The chain recombines TRBV6-6 with TRBJ1-2, with TRBD1 matching over 7 bases. J lost 4 bases, V lost 9 bases, and 8 bases had no gene match. The CDR3 runs to 13 residues. Germline lookup yields CDR1 MNHNY and CDR2 SVGAGI (reference sequence). The CDR3 sequence: CASQQGLVYGYTF. The CDR3 DNA is TGTGCCAGTCAACAGGGGCTTGTCTATGGCTACACCTTC.

The rearrangement uses TRBV5-6 and TRBJ2-3, with D uncertain. The CDR3 runs 18 residues. V gave up 4 bases and J gave up 1 base, with 22 bases separating them. From germline, CDR1 is SGHDT and CDR2 YYEEEE. CDR3 nucleotide sequence: TGTGCCAGCAGCATGGTATCAAAAATCGGGTTCGGCACAGATACGCAGTATTTT. Protein: CASSMVSKIGFGTDTQYF.